These 3 T cell receptor beta chains were all obtained from the same sample, sequenced in a study of T cell repertoires in cytomegalovirus infection (dated by TCRdb to between 2019 and 2020). TCRdb names Illumina HiSeq 1500 as the instrument used. TCRdb reanalyzed the raw reads on its own, using fastp at Q25 for trimming and MiXCR for clone calling, and kept in-frame beta chains. Merged by CDR3 protein, the rows form single entries marked with the most common genes and DNA. This sample lists about 200,000 distinct CDR3 sequences; roughly 9% were detected once. About 4.2% of the sample rests with the top ten. Sequencing was done on a sample of PBMCs. The receptor set was obtained from a human donor in good health (CMV status not recorded). Some clones in this sample may be carry-over from other donors' samples.

This clonotype was counted between two and nine times. DNA of the CDR3: TGTGCCAGCAGCTTGGAGGGCGGGAACAGTCTTAGCACAGATACGCAGTATTTT. Translated, it gives CASSLEGGNSLSTDTQYF. This rearrangement joins TRBV5-5 to TRBJ2-3; D might be TRBD2 (6 bases). Per germline, CDR1 SGHKS and CDR2 YYEKEE (reference sequence). Trimming cost V 0 bases and J 0 bases, with 17 bases left between them. CDR3 length equals 18 residues.

This chain connects TRBV19 to TRBJ2-7; D remains unclear. This CDR3 contains 11 residues. Trimming pared 8 bases from V and 3 bases from J, leaving 8 bases between. The germline V gene encodes CDR1 LNHDA and CDR2 SQIVND (reference sequence). For the CDR3, the DNA is TGTGCCAGTGCCGCCGGCTACGAGCAGTACTTC. Its protein product is CASAAGYEQYF.

At least ten counts were recorded for this clonotype. The V call is TRBV6-2 or TRBV6-3, the J call TRBJ2-7; 7 nucleotides agree with TRBD1. Germline values: CDR1 MNHEY, CDR2 SVGEGT. CDR3 length equals 15 residues. Trimming cost V 0 bases and J 3 bases; bases outside gene matches: 5. CDR3 DNA: TGTGCCAGCAGTTACTCCCCCAGGGGGAACTACGAGCAGTACTTC. Its protein product is CASSYSPRGNYEQYF.